The 11 T cell receptor beta chains in this list originate from one sample, sequenced in a study of T cell responses to AZD1222 COVID-19 vaccine. Data came from immunoSEQ multiplex PCR; TCRdb stores just in-frame clones and leaves some out. The sample has roughly 180,000 clones, about nine tenths seen once. The sample was peripheral blood, taken 28 days after the second AZD1222 dose. The source is an adult who received the AZD1222 COVID-19 vaccine.

The chain uses TRBV7-2 and TRBJ2-2, with D hard to call. The CDR3 extends over 14 amino acids. From germline, CDR1 is SGHTA and CDR2 FQGNSA. V lost 1 base and J lost 6, with 9 bases in between. CDR3 nucleotides: TGTGCCAGCAGCTTAGACTCTATGTCCGGGGAGCTGTTTTTT. This translates into CASSLDSMSGELFF.

The chain combines TRBV6-5 with TRBJ1-2; TRBD1 matches 10 bases. The junction had 9 bases not matched to a gene; V was cut back by 4 bases and J by 4 bases. The V gene's germline CDR1 is MNHEY and CDR2 SVGAGI. The CDR3 extends over 16 amino acids. The CDR3 DNA reads as TGTGCCAGCAGTTCGACAGGGGGCTCGACGAGCTATGGCTACACCTTC. Translated: CASSSTGGSTSYGYTF.

V gene TRBV30 combines with J gene TRBJ1-1, with unresolved D. Germline CDR1 reads GTSNPN; CDR2 reads SVGIG (reference sequence). The CDR3 sequence is 12 residues long. The V end was cut by 4 bases, the J end by 1 base, with 7 bases between. Here the CDR3 DNA reads TGTGCCTGGAAGGGCACGAACACTGAAGCTTTCTTT. Residues: CAWKGTNTEAFF.

The chain uses TRBV7-3 and TRBJ2-1; TRBD1 or TRBD2 may be the D gene (7 bases each). Germline V gives CDR1 SGHTA, CDR2 FQGTGA. V was shortened by 1 base and J by 2 bases, with 12 bases between the two germline ends. The CDR3 consists of 16 residues. CDR3 residues: CASSLRAGTAYNEQFF. The CDR3 coding sequence is TGTGCCAGCAGCTTAAGAGCGGGGACAGCCTACAATGAGCAGTTCTTC.

This clone has only a few counts. The chain joins TRBV25-1 to TRBJ1-2; 8 bases are shared with TRBD1. This CDR3 has 13 residues. Germline CDR1 MGHDK, CDR2 SYGVNS. J gave up 4 bases and V 7 bases, and 5 bases lay outside the gene matches. For the CDR3, the DNA is TGTGCCAGCACTCAAACAGGGGGCTATGGCTACACCTTC. Protein: CASTQTGGYGYTF.

J is TRBJ1-2 and V is TRBV5-1, with D tentatively TRBD1 (5 bases). Germline V gives CDR1 SGHRS, CDR2 YFSETQ. This CDR3 comprises 14 residues. With 0 bases removed from V and 8 bases from J, the gap between germline ends came to 14 bases. The CDR3 is CASSLDRGAGGYTF. As DNA, the CDR3 is TGCGCCAGCAGCTTGGACCGGGGCGCGGGGGGCTACACCTTC.

The rearrangement links TRBV20-1 to TRBJ1-2; D call uncertain. With 7 bases removed from V and 8 bases from J, the gap between germline ends came to 14 bases. The CDR3 sequence is 11 residues long. Germline values: CDR1 DFQATT, CDR2 SNEGSKA (reference sequence). CDR3: CSDNREGGYTF. For the CDR3, the DNA is TGCAGTGATAATAGGGAAGGAGGCTACACCTTC.

The rearrangement joins TRBV30 to TRBJ1-4, with D hard to call. The V gene's germline CDR1 is GTSNPN and CDR2 SVGIG (reference sequence). Trimming pared 4 bases from V and 8 bases from J, leaving 14 bases between. The CDR3 is 13 amino acids. The CDR3 DNA sequence: TGTGCCTGGACCCCTCGGATAGGGGAAAAACTGTTTTTT. The encoded protein is CAWTPRIGEKLFF.

V and J are TRBV6-1 and TRBJ1-3; 10 nucleotides line up with TRBD1. Germline assignment: CDR1 MNHNS and CDR2 SASEGT. The CDR3 totals 17 residues. V lost 4 bases and J lost 8; bases outside the gene matches: 14. This CDR3 is CASSGQGAPFRPDTIYF. Here the CDR3 DNA reads TGTGCCAGCAGTGGACAGGGGGCGCCGTTCCGACCGGACACCATATATTTT.

V and J are TRBV20-1 and TRBJ2-7, with a weak D call TRBD2 (5 bases). CDR3 length: 11 residues. The germline V and J ends were trimmed by 6 bases and 3 bases, with 9 bases remaining between them. From germline, CDR1 is DFQATT and CDR2 SNEGSKA (reference sequence). The CDR3 region is CSAPTSYEQYF. DNA of the CDR3: TGCAGTGCGCCTACTAGCTACGAGCAGTACTTC.

Only a few counts were recorded for this clone. This chain links TRBV28 with TRBJ2-7, with 8 bases aligning to TRBD2. The CDR3 length is 13 residues. Per germline, CDR1 MDHEN and CDR2 SYDVKM. V shed 8 bases and J 7 bases; nucleotides not matched to a gene: 10. The CDR3 here is CASLREAGAEQYF. DNA for the CDR3: TGTGCCAGCCTTCGGGAAGCGGGAGCTGAGCAGTACTTC.